This TCR beta chain is drawn from a study of T-cell reconstitution after alpha-beta-depleted transplantation in children (dated by TCRdb to 2015 to 2016). Broadly, across the study: The study quantitatively tracked T-cell immune reconstitution after TCRalphabeta/CD19-depleted allogeneic hematopoietic cell transplantation in children using TCR repertoire profiling.

Relative to its sample, this clonotype is large (0.1 to 1%). No antigen is known for it. Base qualities were left out, and no much larger clone turns up one base away. The protocol used for the library was PCR. The data were produced on an Illumina HiSeq 2500. To normalize quantification of the TCRbeta repertoire, the TCR libraries were built with molecular barcoding that relied on unique molecular identifiers. TCRdb reprocessing: public reads trimmed at Q25 with fastp, clones called with MiXCR, in-frame beta chains kept. Every distinct CDR3 protein forms one entry, paired with its most common genes and DNA. Here the sample has about 78,000 distinct CDR3 sequences; 13% to 15% occur a single time. Jointly, the top ten make up 25% to 30% of the sample. This specimen's treatment or condition label, per the study, means: allogeneic hematopoietic cell transplantation with graft depleted of TCRalphabeta T cells and CD19 B cells. TCRalphabeta/CD19-depleted allogeneic hematopoietic cell grafts were given to the transplant recipients, all of whom were children.

The full study reports these points: Apparently early alphabetaT-cell count recovery about two months after transplant reportedly relied on only several hundred rapidly expanded clones derived from non-depleted graft cells. Hyperexpanded clone frequencies declined over subsequent months; after one year, T-cell counts and TCRbeta diversity were mostly attributed to newly produced T cells. The high TCRbeta diversity at day 60 in some patients was ascribed to recipient T cells and intrathymic progenitors that had survived conditioning.

The CDR3 sequence holds 13 residues, the cysteine and phenylalanine included. The entry retains the CDR3 DNA only, 39 bases that are in frame from base 1. V is cut back by 5 bases and J by 5 bases, with 4 bases in the junction unmatched. Based on the germline V gene (reference sequence), the CDR1 and CDR2 sequences are DFQATT and SNEGSKA. The chain employs TRBV20-1 and TRBJ2-3, with TRBD1 matching 10 junction bases. The clonotype comes from a male patient aged 2-9 years who had a stem cell transplant for acute lymphoblastic leukemia, so the T cells may come from the graft donor. The source material was PBMCs, mostly from graft donor cells, sampled 180 days after TCRalphabeta/CD19-depleted stem cell transplant. The DNA is as follows: TGCAGTGCTCTGGGACAGGGGAGAGATACGCAGTATTTT. Its product reads: CSALGQGRDTQYF.